Described below is a single TCR beta chain sequence and its context. The antigen remains undetermined. Method: immunoSEQ multiplex PCR; TCRdb's copy keeps in-frame clones and lacks some. The repertoire holds 130,000 to 150,000 clones, approximately 89% seen once, with roughly 1.5% in the top ten. The data belong to a study of T cell responses to AZD1222 COVID-19 vaccine. Study results and limitations: Baseline seropositives among AZD1222 recipients totaled only 5 or 6. None of the repertoires were sampled until the peak T cell response had passed. The reported proportion of spike-specific TCRs targeting unmutated variant regions was nearly half. Mostly white British, mostly female donors; authors suggested clonal diversity may be underestimated.

V shed 3 bases and J shed 4 bases, with 3 bases lying between them. Per the germline V gene, CDR1 is MNHNS and CDR2 is SASEGT. The CDR3 consists of 11 residues. The sequence was obtained from an adult who received the AZD1222 COVID-19 vaccine. The chain joins TRBV6-1 to TRBJ2-5; D is unresolved. The sequences come from peripheral blood, collected 28 days after the second AZD1222 dose. CDR3 DNA sequence: TGTGCCAGCAGTGAGGGAGAGACCCAGTACTTC. Its translation is CASSEGETQYF.